The TCR beta chain under discussion was sequenced for a study of blood T cells in healthy people across ages. Study results and caveats: Per million T cells, the diversity of TCR beta decreased roughly linearly as age advanced.

Together with a sample-barcoded 5' primer, a J-beta primer mix was included in a second PCR lasting 7 to 11 cycles. All cDNA molecules were each tagged by a template-switch adaptor with 12 random nucleotides. TCRdb re-called the 5' RACE reads with MiXCR, one entry per CDR3 protein. The sample yields around 1,800,000 distinct CDR3 sequences, around 40% seen once. V gave up 6 bases and J gave up 0 bases, with 18 bases separating them. Germline CDR1 DFQATT, CDR2 SNEGSKA (reference sequence). The CDR3 is 15 amino acids. This clonotype was detected only once. Its specificity is not known. The rearrangement links TRBV20-1 to TRBJ2-7, with D possibly matching TRBD1 (5 bases). Sequenced input: blood. The TCR sequence derives from a human donor in good health. CDR3 sequence reads: CSARAEAVHSYEQYF. The CDR3 DNA reads as TGCAGTGCCAGGGCGGAAGCAGTCCACTCCTACGAGCAGTACTTC.